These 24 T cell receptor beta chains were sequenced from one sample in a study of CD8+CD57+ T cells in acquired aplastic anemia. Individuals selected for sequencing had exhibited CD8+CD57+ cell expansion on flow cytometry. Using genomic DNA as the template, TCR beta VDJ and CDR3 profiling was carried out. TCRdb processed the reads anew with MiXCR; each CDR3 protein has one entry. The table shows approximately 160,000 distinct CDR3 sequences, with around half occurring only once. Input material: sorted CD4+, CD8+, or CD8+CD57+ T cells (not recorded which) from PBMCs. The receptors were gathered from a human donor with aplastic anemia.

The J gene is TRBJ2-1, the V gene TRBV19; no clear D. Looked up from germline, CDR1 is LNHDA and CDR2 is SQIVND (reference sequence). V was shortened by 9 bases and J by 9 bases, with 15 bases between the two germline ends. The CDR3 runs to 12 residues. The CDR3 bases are TGTGCCAGCCGAACGGGTCTTGGTGAGCAGTTCTTC. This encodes CASRTGLGEQFF. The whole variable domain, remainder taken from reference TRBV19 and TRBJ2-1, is DGGITQSPKYLFRKEGQNVTLSCEQNLNHDAMYWYRQDPGQGLRLIYYSQIVNDFQKGDIAEGYSVSREKKESFPLTVTSAQKNPTAFYLCASRTGLGEQFFGPGTRLTVL.

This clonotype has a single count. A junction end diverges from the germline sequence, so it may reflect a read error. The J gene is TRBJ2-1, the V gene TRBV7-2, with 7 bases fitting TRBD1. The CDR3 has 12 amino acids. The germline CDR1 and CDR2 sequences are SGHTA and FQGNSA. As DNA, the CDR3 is TGTGCCAGCAGCTTTGTGGGACAGAGGACGATCTTC. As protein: CASSFVGQRTIF.

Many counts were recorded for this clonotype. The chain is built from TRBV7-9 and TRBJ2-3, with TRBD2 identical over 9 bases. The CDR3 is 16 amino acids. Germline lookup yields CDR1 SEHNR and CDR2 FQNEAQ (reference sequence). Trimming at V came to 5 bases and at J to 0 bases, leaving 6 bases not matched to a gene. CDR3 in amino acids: CASSGSGGISTDTQYF. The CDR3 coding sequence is TGTGCCAGCAGCGGGAGCGGGGGGATTAGCACAGATACGCAGTATTTT.

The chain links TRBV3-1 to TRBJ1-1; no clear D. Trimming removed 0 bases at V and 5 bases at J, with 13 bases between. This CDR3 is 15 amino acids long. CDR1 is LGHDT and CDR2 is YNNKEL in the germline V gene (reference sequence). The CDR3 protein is CASSQDLRGRTEAFF. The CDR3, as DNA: TGTGCCAGCAGCCAAGATTTGCGGGGAAGAACTGAAGCTTTCTTT.

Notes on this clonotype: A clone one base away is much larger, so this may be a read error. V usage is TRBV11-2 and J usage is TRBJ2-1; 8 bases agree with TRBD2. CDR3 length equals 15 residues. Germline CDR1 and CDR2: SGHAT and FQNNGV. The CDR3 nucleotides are TGTGCCAGCAGCAAACTCGGGGGGGCCTACAATGGGCAGTTCTTC. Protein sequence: CASSKLGGAYNGQFF.

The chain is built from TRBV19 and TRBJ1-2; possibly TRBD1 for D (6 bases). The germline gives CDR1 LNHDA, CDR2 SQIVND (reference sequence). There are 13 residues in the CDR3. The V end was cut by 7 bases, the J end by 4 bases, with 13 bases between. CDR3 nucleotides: TGTGCCAGTACCGAGGACAGTGTCTATGGCTACACCTTC. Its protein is CASTEDSVYGYTF.

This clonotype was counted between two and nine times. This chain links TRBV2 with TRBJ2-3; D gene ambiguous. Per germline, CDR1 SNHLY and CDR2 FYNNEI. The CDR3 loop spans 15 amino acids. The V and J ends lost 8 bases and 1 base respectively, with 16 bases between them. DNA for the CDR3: TGTGCCAGCGGCGAAGGTCCTTCCGGCACAGATACGCAGTATTTT. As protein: CASGEGPSGTDTQYF.

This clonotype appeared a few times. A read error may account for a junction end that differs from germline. The CDR3 reads CSVEGTSGGYEQYF. The DNA for the CDR3 is TGCAGCGTGGAAGGGACTAGCGGCGGCTACGAGCAGTACTTC. The rearrangement links TRBV29-1 to TRBJ2-7; TRBD2 matches at 11 bases. This CDR3 contains 14 residues. The V gene's germline CDR1 is SQVTM and CDR2 ANQGSEA.

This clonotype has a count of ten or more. This chain's CDR3 is CATSDRTSGTTDTQYF. Written as DNA, the CDR3 is TGTGCCACCAGTGATCGGACTAGCGGGACCACAGATACGCAGTATTTT. The chain uses TRBV24-1 and TRBJ2-3, with 12 bases fitting TRBD2. Germline V gene data show CDR1 as KGHDR and CDR2 as SFDVKD. V lost 3 bases to trimming and J lost 2 bases; unmatched junction nucleotides: 2. The CDR3 consists of 16 residues.

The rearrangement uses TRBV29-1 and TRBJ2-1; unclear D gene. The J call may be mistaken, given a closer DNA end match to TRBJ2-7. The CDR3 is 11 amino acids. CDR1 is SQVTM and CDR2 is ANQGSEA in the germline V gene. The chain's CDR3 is CSVVYKYEQYF. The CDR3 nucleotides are TGCAGCGTTGTATACAAGTACGAGCAGTACTTC.

The CDR3 coding sequence is TGTGCCAGCTCCCGAAACGCCGGGACAGGGGCTCGAGGTGAGCAGTTCTTC. This codes for CASSRNAGTGARGEQFF. The chain links TRBV18 to TRBJ2-1, with 10 bases fitting TRBD1. The J segment lost 9 bases and the V segment lost 6 bases, leaving 17 bases of the junction unmatched. CDR1 KGHSH and CDR2 LQKENI come from the germline V gene. The CDR3 spans 17 residues.

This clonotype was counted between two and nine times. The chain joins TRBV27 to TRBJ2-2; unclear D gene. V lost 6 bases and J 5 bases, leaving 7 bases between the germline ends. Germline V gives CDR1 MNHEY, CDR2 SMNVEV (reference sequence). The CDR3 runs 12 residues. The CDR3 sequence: CASRRATGELFF. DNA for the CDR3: TGTGCCAGCAGACGAGCTACCGGGGAGCTGTTTTTT.

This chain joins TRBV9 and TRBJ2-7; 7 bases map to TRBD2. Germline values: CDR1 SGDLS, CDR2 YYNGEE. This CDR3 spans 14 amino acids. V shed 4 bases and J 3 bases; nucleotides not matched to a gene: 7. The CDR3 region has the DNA TGTGCCAGCAGCTTGCAGGGAGGGTACTACGAGCAGTACTTC. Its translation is CASSLQGGYYEQYF.

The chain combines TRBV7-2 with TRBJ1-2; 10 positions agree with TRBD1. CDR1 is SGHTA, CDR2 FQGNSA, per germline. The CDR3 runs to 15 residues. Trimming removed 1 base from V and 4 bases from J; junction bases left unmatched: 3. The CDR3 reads CASSLGGQGSYGYTF. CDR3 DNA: TGTGCCAGCAGCTTAGGGGGACAGGGGTCCTATGGCTACACCTTC.

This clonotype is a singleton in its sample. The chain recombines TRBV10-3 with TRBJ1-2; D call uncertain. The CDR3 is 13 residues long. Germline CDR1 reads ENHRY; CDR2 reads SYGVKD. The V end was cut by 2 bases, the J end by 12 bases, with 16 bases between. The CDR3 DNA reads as TGTGCCATCAGTGAGGGTGTCAGCTCTGGAAACACCTTC. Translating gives CAISEGVSSGNTF.

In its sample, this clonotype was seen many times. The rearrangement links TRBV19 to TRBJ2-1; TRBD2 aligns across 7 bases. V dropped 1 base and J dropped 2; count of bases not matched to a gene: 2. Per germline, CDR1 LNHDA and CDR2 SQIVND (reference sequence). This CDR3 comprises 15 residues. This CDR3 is CASSIASGAYNEQFF. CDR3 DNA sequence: TGTGCCAGTAGTATAGCTAGCGGAGCCTACAATGAGCAGTTCTTC.

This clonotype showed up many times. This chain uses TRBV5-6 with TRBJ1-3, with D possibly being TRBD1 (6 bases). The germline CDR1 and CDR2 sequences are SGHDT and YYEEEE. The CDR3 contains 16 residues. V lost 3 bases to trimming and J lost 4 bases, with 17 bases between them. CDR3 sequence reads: CASSSSTRGHGNTIYF. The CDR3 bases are TGTGCCAGCAGCTCTTCGACACGGGGGCACGGAAACACCATATATTTT.

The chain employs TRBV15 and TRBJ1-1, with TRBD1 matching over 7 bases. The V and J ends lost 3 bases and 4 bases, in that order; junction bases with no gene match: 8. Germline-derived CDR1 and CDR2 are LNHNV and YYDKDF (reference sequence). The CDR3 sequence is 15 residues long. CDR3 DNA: TGTGCCACCAGCAGCCAGACAGGGTCGGTCACTGAAGCTTTCTTT. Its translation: CATSSQTGSVTEAFF.

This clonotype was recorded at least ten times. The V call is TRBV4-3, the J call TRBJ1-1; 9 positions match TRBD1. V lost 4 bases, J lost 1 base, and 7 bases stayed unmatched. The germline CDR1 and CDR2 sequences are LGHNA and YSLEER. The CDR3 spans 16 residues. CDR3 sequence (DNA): TGCGCCAGCAGCCGCCTGACAGGGGGAAGGAACACTGAAGCTTTCTTT. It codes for CASSRLTGGRNTEAFF.

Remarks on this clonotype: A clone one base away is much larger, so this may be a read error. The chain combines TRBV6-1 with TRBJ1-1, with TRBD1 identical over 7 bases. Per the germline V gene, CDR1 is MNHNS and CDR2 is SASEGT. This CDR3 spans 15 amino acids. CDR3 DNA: TGTGCCAGCAGAGAAGGAGGGACAGTGAACACTGAAGCTTTCTTT. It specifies CASREGGTVNTEAFF.

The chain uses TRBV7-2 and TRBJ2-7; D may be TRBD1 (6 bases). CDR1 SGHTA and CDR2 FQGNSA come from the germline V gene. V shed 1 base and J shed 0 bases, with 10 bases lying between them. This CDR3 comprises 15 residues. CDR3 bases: TGTGCCAGCAGCTTAGGGTGGGGGCTCTCCTACGAGCAGTACTTC. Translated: CASSLGWGLSYEQYF.

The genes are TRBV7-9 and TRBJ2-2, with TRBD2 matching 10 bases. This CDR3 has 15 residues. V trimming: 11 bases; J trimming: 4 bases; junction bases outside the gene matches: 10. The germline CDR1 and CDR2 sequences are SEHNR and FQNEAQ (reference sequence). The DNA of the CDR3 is TGTGCCGGGACGAGTAGCGGGGGGAGCACCGGGGAGCTGTTTTTT. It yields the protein CAGTSSGGSTGELFF.

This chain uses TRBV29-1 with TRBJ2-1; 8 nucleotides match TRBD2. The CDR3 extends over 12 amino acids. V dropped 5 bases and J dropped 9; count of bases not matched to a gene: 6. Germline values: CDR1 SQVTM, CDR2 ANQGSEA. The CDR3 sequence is CSVPGGPSEQFF. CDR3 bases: TGCAGCGTTCCGGGAGGGCCTAGTGAGCAGTTCTTC.

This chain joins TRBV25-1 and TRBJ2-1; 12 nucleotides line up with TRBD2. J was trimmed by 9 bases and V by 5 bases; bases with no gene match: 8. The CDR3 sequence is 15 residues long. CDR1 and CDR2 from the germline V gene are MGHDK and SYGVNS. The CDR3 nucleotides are TGTGCCAGCAGTCTAGCGGGAGGGCCAAGAGGTGAGCAGTTCTTC. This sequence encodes CASSLAGGPRGEQFF. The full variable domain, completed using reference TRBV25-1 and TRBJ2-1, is EADIYQTPRYLVIGTGKKITLECSQTMGHDKMYWYQQDPGMELHLIHYSYGVNSTEKGDLSSESTVSRIRTEHFPLTLESARPSHTSQYLCASSLAGGPRGEQFFGPGTRLTVL.